This paragraph reports one T cell receptor beta chain. Its antigen is still unknown. In the same sample, other DNA sequences code for this CDR3. The source of the sample is a study of CD8+ T cells in alopecia areata. Study results and caveats: It was less clear whether patients shared TCRs than it was in mice, possibly because of HLA.

Treatment of the sample: oral pan-JAK inhibitor, 5-10 mg twice daily. The CDR3 covers 15 residues. Trimming cost V 1 base and J 2 bases; bases outside gene matches: 4. Germline-derived CDR1 and CDR2 are MGHRA and YSYEKL. cDNA prepared by RNA extraction and subsequent reverse transcription served as the template for sequencing. Clones were sequenced by immunoSEQ multiplex PCR, and TCRdb holds only the in-frame ones, with some missing. The data hold about 76,000 clones, with about 71% observed a single time. Sequences were derived from CD8+ T cells sorted from blood, sampled at week 24, from a patient treated with tofacitinib. The chain couples TRBV4-1 to TRBJ2-7, with 8 positions matching TRBD2. This clonotype originated in a human donor with alopecia areata. CDR3 amino acids: CASSQGTSGTYEQYF. CDR3 DNA: TGCGCCAGCAGCCAAGGTACTAGCGGTACCTACGAGCAGTACTTC.